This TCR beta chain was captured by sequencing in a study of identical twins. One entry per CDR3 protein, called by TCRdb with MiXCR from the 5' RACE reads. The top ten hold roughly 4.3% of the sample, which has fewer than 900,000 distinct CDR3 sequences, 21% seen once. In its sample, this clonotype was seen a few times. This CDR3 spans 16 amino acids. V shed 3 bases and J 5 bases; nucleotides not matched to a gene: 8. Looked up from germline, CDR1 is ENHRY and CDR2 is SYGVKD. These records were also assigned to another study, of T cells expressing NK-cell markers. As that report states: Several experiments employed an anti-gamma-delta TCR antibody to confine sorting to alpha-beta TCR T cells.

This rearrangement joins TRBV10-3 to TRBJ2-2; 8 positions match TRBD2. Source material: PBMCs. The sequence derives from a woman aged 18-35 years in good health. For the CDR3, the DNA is TGTGCCATCAGTGAACGGGGGGCTAGCGGGACCGGGGAGCTGTTTTTT. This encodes CAISERGASGTGELFF.